This entry concerns a single T cell receptor beta chain. With V trimmed by 7 bases and J by 7 bases, 11 bases remained unmatched. The germline V gene has CDR1 MNHEY and CDR2 SMNVEV (reference sequence). The CDR3 spans 14 residues. Measured with immunoSEQ multiplex PCR; TCRdb has only the in-frame clones, and not every one. The sample holds approximately 75,000 clones, around nine tenths seen once. This sample was taken from a study of blood T cell repertoires in COVID-19. Study in general: Samples came from the United States, Italy and Spain, spanning acute and convalescent COVID-19. Sources were T cells, B-cell-depleted T cells, or PBMCs; the material itself was cDNA or gDNA.

This clonotype originated in a man older than 75 with COVID-19, enrolled during active disease. The chain links TRBV27 to TRBJ1-1; 8 bases are a match to TRBD1. Source material: peripheral blood. CDR3 residues: CASIMGQATGEAFF. CDR3 in DNA: TGTGCCAGCATCATGGGACAGGCCACGGGTGAAGCTTTCTTT.